This T cell receptor beta chain was obtained from a study of cytomegalovirus exposure and HLA in healthy donors. It was with 60 Vbeta and 13 Jbeta primers that the PCR ran. Using immunoSEQ multiplex PCR, the repertoire was profiled, and TCRdb retains in-frame clones only, with some absent. The sample has 150,000 to 200,000 clones, roughly 13% seen once. Trimming removed 3 bases at V and 5 bases at J, with 14 bases between. The V gene's germline CDR1 is ENHRY and CDR2 SYGVKD. This CDR3 comprises 15 residues. Input material: PBMCs. The J gene is TRBJ2-1, the V gene TRBV10-3, with a possible D match to TRBD1 (6 bases). The TCR sequence derives from a man between 45 and 60 years old in good health and CMV-seropositive. The CDR3 spells CAISERAGDNNEQFF. The DNA for the CDR3 is TGTGCCATCAGTGAAAGAGCAGGGGATAACAATGAGCAGTTCTTC.